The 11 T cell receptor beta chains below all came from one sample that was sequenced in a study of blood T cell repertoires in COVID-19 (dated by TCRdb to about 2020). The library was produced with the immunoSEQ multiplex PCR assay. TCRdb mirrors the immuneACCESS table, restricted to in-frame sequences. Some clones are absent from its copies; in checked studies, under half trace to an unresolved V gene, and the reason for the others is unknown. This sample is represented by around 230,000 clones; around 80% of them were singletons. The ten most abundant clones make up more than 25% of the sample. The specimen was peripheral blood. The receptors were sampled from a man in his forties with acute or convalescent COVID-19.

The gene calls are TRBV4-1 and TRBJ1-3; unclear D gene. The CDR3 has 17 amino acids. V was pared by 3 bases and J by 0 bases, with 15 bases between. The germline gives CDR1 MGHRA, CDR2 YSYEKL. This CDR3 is CASSQDFRKFSGNTIYF. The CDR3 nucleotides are TGCGCCAGCAGCCAGGATTTCAGGAAGTTCTCTGGAAACACCATATATTTT.

For the CDR3, the DNA is TGTGCCAGCAGTGAAACGGTTTACTCTGGAAACACCATATATTTT. It encodes CASSETVYSGNTIYF. The chain combines TRBV6-1 with TRBJ1-3, with D unresolved. The germline V and J ends were trimmed by 2 bases and 0 bases, with 8 bases remaining between them. This CDR3 has 15 residues. CDR1 and CDR2 from the germline V gene are MNHNS and SASEGT.

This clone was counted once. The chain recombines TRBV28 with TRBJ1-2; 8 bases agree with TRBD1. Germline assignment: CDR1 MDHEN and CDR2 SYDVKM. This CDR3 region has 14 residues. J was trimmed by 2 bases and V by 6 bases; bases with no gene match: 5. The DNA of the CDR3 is TGTGCCAGCAGCCCAGGGGGCCCGAACTATGGCTACACCTTC. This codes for CASSPGGPNYGYTF.

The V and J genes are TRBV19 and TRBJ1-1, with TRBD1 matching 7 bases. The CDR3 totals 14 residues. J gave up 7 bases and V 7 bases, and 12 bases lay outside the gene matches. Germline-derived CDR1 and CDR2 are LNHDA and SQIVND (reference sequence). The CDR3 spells CASTPRQGVIEAFF. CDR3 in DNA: TGTGCCAGTACCCCCCGGCAGGGGGTGATTGAAGCTTTCTTT.

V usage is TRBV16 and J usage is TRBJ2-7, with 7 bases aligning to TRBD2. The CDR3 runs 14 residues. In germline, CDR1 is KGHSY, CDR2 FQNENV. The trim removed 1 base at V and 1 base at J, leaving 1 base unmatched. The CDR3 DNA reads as TGTGCCAGCAGCCAATTGCGGGGGTCCTACGAGCAGTACTTC. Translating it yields CASSQLRGSYEQYF.

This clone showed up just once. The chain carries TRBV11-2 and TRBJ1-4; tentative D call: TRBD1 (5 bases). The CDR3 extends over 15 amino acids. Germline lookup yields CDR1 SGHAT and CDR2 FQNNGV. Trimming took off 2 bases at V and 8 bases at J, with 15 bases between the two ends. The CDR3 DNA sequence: TGTGCCAGCAGCTTATTGGGGGGTCAGGGCGAAAAACTGTTTTTT. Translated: CASSLLGGQGEKLFF.

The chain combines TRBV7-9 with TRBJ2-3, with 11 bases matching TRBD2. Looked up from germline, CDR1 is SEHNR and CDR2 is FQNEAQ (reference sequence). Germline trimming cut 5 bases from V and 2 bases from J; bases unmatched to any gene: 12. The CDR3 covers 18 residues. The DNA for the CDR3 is TGTGCCAGCAGCCCAACGATCGGGGGACTAGCGGACACAGATACGCAGTATTTT. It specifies CASSPTIGGLADTDTQYF. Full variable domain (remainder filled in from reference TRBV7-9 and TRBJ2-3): DTGVSQNPRHKITKRGQNVTFRCDPISEHNRLYWYRQTLGQGPEFLTYFQNEAQLEKSRLLSDRFSAERPKGSFSTLEIQRTEQGDSAMYLCASSPTIGGLADTDTQYFGPGTRLTVL.

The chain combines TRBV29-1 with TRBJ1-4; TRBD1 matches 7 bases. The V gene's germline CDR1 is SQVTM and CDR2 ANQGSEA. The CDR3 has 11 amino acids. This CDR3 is CVGTAGEKLFF. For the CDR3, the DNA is TGCGTCGGGACAGCTGGGGAAAAACTGTTTTTT.

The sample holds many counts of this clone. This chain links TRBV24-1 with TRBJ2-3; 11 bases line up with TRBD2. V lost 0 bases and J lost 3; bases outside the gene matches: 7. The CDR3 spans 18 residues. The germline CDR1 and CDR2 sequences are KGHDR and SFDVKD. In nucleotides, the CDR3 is TGTGCCACCAGTGATTTGTTTAGCGGGAGGGCCGGTACAGATACGCAGTATTTT. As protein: CATSDLFSGRAGTDTQYF.

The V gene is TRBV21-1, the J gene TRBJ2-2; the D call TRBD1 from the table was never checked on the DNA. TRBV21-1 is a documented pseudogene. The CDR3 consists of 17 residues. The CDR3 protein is CASSKVVGTDNTGELFF. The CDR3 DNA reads TGTGCCAGCAGCAAAGTAGTCGGGACAGACAACACCGGGGAGCTGTTTTTT.

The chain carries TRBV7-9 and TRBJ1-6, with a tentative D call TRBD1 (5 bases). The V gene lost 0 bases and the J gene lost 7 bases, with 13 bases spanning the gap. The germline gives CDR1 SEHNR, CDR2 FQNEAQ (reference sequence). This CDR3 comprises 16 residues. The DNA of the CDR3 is TGTGCCAGCAGCTTAGCGCTGACAGCAATAAATTCACCCCTCCACTTT. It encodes CASSLALTAINSPLHF.